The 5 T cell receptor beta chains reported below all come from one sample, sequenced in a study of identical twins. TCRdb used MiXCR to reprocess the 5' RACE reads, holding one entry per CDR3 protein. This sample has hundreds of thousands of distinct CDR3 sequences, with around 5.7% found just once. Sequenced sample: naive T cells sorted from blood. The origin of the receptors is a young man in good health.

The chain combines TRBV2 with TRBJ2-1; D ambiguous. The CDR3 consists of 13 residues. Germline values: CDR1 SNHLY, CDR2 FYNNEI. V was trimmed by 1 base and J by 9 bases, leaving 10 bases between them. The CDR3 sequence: CASSEVFWGEQFF. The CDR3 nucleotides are TGTGCCAGCAGTGAAGTCTTCTGGGGTGAGCAGTTCTTC.

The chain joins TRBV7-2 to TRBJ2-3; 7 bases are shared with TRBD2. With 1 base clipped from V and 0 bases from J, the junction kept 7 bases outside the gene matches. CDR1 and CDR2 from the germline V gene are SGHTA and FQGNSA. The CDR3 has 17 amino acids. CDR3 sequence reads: CASSLELLAQSTDTQYF. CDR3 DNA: TGTGCCAGCAGCTTAGAGCTACTAGCGCAGAGCACAGATACGCAGTATTTT.

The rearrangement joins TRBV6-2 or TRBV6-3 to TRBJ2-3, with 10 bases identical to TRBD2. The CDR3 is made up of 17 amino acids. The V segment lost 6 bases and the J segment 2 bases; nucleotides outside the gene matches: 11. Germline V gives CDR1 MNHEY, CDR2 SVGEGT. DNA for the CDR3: TGTGCCAGCAGACCCCTTGGACTAGCGGACACCACAGATACGCAGTATTTT. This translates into CASRPLGLADTTDTQYF.

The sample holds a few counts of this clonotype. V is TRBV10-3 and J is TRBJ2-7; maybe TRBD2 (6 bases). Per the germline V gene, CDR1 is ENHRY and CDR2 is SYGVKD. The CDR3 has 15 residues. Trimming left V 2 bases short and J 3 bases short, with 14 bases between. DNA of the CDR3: TGTGCCATCAGTGAGAGTAGCGGACACAGCTACGAGCAGTACGTC. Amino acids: CAISESSGHSYEQYV.

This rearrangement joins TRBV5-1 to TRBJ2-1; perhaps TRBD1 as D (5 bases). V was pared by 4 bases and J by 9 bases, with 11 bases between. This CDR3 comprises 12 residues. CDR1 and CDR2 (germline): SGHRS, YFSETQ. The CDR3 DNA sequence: TGCGCCAGCAGCCTGGACATCACTGAGCAGTTCTTC. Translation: CASSLDITEQFF.